Included here is one T cell receptor (beta chain) sequence, with context. Authors' processing steps: Nucleated cell number was recorded as an estimate derived from reference gene primer amplification. The protocol was immunoSEQ multiplex PCR, while the TCRdb copy is restricted to in-frame clones and leaves out a portion. That table gives V, J and clone size, and the DNA gave D and trimming. Among more than 55,000 clones, 88% were seen once, and the ten largest hold 5% to 7%. The data were taken from a study of blood T cell repertoires in COVID-19. Turning to the study itself: The United States, Italy and Spain were the sources of the acute and convalescent COVID-19 samples. T cells, B-cell-depleted T cells, or PBMCs supplied cDNA or gDNA.

V shed 2 bases and J 3 bases; nucleotides not matched to a gene: 5. This CDR3 region has 15 residues. Germline-derived CDR1 and CDR2 are SGHTS and YDEGEE. The specimen was peripheral blood. The clonotype was recovered from a woman aged 70 to 79 with acute or convalescent COVID-19. V and J are TRBV5-8 and TRBJ2-7; 10 bases match TRBD2. The CDR3 DNA sequence: TGTGCCAGCAGCTTCCTAGCGGGAGAGGGCTACGAGCAGTACTTC. This sequence encodes CASSFLAGEGYEQYF. Complete variable domain (other parts from reference TRBV5-8 and TRBJ2-7): EAGVTQSPTHLIKTRGQQATLRCSPISGHTSVYWYQQALGLGLQFLLWYDEGEERNRGNFPPRFSGRQFPNYSSELNVNALELEDSALYLCASSFLAGEGYEQYFGPGTRLTVT.